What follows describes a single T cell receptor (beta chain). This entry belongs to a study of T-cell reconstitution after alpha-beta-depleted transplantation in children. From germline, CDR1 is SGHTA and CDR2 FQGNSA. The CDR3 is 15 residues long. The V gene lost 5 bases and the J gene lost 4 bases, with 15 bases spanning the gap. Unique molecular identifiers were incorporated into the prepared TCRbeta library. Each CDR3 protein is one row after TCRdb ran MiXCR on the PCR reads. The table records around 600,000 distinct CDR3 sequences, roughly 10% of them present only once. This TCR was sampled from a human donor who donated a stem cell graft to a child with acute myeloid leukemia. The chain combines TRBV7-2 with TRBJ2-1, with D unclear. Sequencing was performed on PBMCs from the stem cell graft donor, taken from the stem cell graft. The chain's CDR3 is CASSPTDQPYNEQFF. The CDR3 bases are TGTGCCAGCAGCCCCACGGACCAACCTTACAATGAGCAGTTCTTC.